This TCR beta chain stems from a study of T cell responses to AZD1222 COVID-19 vaccine. General observations from the study: CD4 TCRs associated with vaccination spanned spike, dominating at 160-218 and 743-854. Among those given AZD1222, only 6 or 7 were seropositive at baseline. Unmutated variant regions are reportedly the target of nearly half of TCRs that are spike-specific. The repertoires were collected only after the peak T cell response.

Assay: immunoSEQ multiplex PCR; the TCRdb copy retains only in-frame clones and omits some. Here the sample spans fewer than 90,000 clones, roughly 90% being singletons. A note on this clone: The target antigen is unknown.

The TCR sequence derives from an adult who received the AZD1222 COVID-19 vaccine. The sample here was peripheral blood, taken 28 days after the second AZD1222 dose.

The CDR3 sequence: CASSGLERREQFF. CDR3 DNA sequence: TGTGCCAGCAGTGGACTAGAGAGAAGAGAGCAGTTCTTC. V gene TRBV6-6 combines with J gene TRBJ2-1, with TRBD2 matching 7 bases. V shed 5 bases, J shed 10 bases, and the junction held 8 bases outside the gene matches. This CDR3 has 13 amino acids. Germline CDR1 is MNHNY and CDR2 is SVGAGI (reference sequence).